The T cell receptor beta chain described here comes from a study of control samples from healthy donors and cancer patients. The protocol was immunoSEQ multiplex PCR, while the TCRdb copy is restricted to in-frame clones and leaves out a portion. Among tens of thousands of clones listed, roughly 96% were seen once. The sequence was obtained from a man aged 25-40 years in good health. The material sequenced was blood.

CDR3 coding DNA: TGTGCCTGGTCGCCAGGGAGAGGCACTGAAGCTTTCTTT. Its protein product is CAWSPGRGTEAFF. The rearrangement joins TRBV30 to TRBJ1-1; tentatively, D is TRBD1 (5 bases). This CDR3 spans 13 amino acids. V gave up 5 bases and J gave up 4 bases, with 14 bases separating them. Germline V CDR1 and CDR2: GTSNPN, SVGIG (reference sequence).